The sequence of this TCR beta chain was determined in a study of blood T cell repertoires in COVID-19. Per the original data handling: Reference gene primers were amplified, and this amplification served to estimate nucleated cell counts. Only in-frame clones appear in the TCRdb table, and some are missing; sequencing was by immunoSEQ multiplex PCR. V, J and clone size are those of that table, while D and trimming were read from the DNA. The sample contains roughly 25,000 clones, 90% of which appear only once. The CDR3 length is 15 residues. Germline V gene lookup returns CDR1 SNHLY and CDR2 FYNNEI. V lost 6 bases to trimming and J lost 0 bases; unmatched junction nucleotides: 7.

Sequenced: peripheral blood. The chain uses TRBV2 and TRBJ2-7; 8 nucleotides align to TRBD2. This receptor was taken from a man between 65 and 80 years old with acute or convalescent COVID-19. The CDR3 reads CASRFLAGSSYEQYF. CDR3 bases: TGTGCCAGCAGGTTTTTAGCGGGAAGCTCCTACGAGCAGTACTTC.